Listed below are T cell receptor beta chains from one sample, sequenced in a study of blood T cell repertoires in COVID-19. The protocol was immunoSEQ multiplex PCR, while the TCRdb copy is restricted to in-frame clones and leaves out a portion. The table shows 200,000 or so clones, with about 80% occurring only once. Specimen: PBMCs or T cells enriched from blood (not recorded which). The receptor source for this set is a man aged 35-49 years who had recovered from COVID-19. The CDR3 runs from the conserved cysteine through the conserved F or W. Fields, in order: D gene, clone size, V gene, J gene, CDR3 DNA, CDR3 protein. The D gene is left open where the match is weak. Part of the rows lack a size; the others show once, few, many or a class for expanded clones.

-	-	TRBV5-1	TRBJ1-2	TGCGCCAGCAGTATGGAGGGTAACTATGGCTACACCTTC	CASSMEGNYGYTF
TRBD1	few	TRBV3-1/TRBV3-2	TRBJ1-1	TGTGCCAGCAGCCAAGCTGGGACAGAGAACACTGAAGCTTTCTTT	CASSQAGTENTEAFF
-	-	TRBV27	TRBJ2-7	TGTGCCAGCAGTTTGGTTGGGACAACATACGAGCAGTACTTC	CASSLVGTTYEQYF
-	-	TRBV15	TRBJ1-5	TGTGCCACCAGCACAACTGGGGGGGCGCGACAGCCCCAGCATTTT	CATSTTGGARQPQHF
TRBD1	-	TRBV7-9	TRBJ2-3	TGTGCCATAAGTGGACAGGGCACAGATACGCAGTATTTT	CAISGQGTDTQYF
-	-	TRBV7-8	TRBJ1-6	TGTGCCAGCAGCTTAGCAATCAAATCACCCCTCCACTTT	CASSLAIKSPLHF
TRBD1	-	TRBV4-3	TRBJ2-7	TGCGCCAGCAGCCAAGACCTCGGGACAGGACCCCTCGAGCAGTACTTC	CASSQDLGTGPLEQYF
-	-	TRBV5-1	TRBJ2-6	TGCGCCAGCAGCCCAGACACCTCTGGGGCCAACGTCCTGACTTTC	CASSPDTSGANVLTF
-	-	TRBV5-4	TRBJ2-1	TGTGCCAGCAGCTTGGTAGGGGTCGATGAGCAGTTCTTC	CASSLVGVDEQFF
-	-	TRBV5-4	TRBJ2-2	TGTGCCAGCAGCTTGGAGAGGGTGAACACCGGGGAGCTGTTTTTT	CASSLERVNTGELFF
-	-	TRBV6-2/TRBV6-3	TRBJ1-2	TGTGCCAGCAGTTACCCCGGGGGACGGAATAACTATGGCTACACCTTC	CASSYPGGRNNYGYTF
TRBD1	-	TRBV18	TRBJ1-5	TGTGCCAGCTCACCACCGGGACAGGTCAATCAGCCCCAGCATTTT	CASSPPGQVNQPQHF
TRBD1	-	TRBV6-1	TRBJ1-1	TGTGCCAGCACTCCAGGGGGTCCTGGAAACACTGAAGCTTTCTTT	CASTPGGPGNTEAFF
TRBD2	-	TRBV2	TRBJ2-3	TGTGCCAGCAGCAGAGGGACTAGCGGGGGGGCTAGCACAGATACGCAGTATTTT	CASSRGTSGGASTDTQYF
TRBD1	-	TRBV7-6	TRBJ1-1	TGTGCCAGCAGTTCCATCCCGGGACAGAAGAACACTGAAGCTTTCTTT	CASSSIPGQKNTEAFF
TRBD2	-	TRBV5-1	TRBJ2-3	TGCGCCAGCAGCGAGGGACTAGCCTCCACAGATACGCAGTATTTT	CASSEGLASTDTQYF
TRBD1	few	TRBV28	TRBJ1-5	TGTGCCAGCAGCTCTTCTACAGGGGGCGCTCAGCCCCAGCATTTT	CASSSSTGGAQPQHF
TRBD2	-	TRBV13	TRBJ2-1	TGTGCCAGCAGCTTTAGCGGGGGGTTCTACAATGAGCAGTTCTTC	CASSFSGGFYNEQFF
-	-	TRBV5-1	TRBJ2-5	TGCGCCAGCAGCCCCGACTCCGGAGCTTTAGAGACCCAGTACTTC	CASSPDSGALETQYF
-	-	TRBV30	TRBJ2-1	TGTGCCTGGAGTGATCAGTGGAACACAGGGAATCGGCAGTTCTTC	CAWSDQWNTGNRQFF
-	-	TRBV4-1	TRBJ1-4	TGCGCCAGCAGCCAAGGGACACCGAATGAAAAACTGTTTTTT	CASSQGTPNEKLFF
TRBD1	-	TRBV6-2/TRBV6-3	TRBJ2-7	TGTGCCAGCAGTTTCACAGGGGTAGAAGAGCAGTACTTC	CASSFTGVEEQYF
-	-	TRBV6-5	TRBJ1-2	TGTGCCAGCAGTTATAATAGGGGGTTTAACTATGGCTACACCTTC	CASSYNRGFNYGYTF
-	-	TRBV5-1	TRBJ2-7	TGCGCCAGCAGCCCAACTTGGGCCCCACCCGCGGAGCAGTACTTC	CASSPTWAPPAEQYF
TRBD1	-	TRBV4-3	TRBJ2-7	TGCGCCAGCAGCCAGGAGAGGGGGCTGGAGCAGTACTTC	CASSQERGLEQYF
-	-	TRBV5-1	TRBJ1-2	TGCGCCAGCAGCTTGGCAGGGGCCGTTAACTATGGCTACACCTTC	CASSLAGAVNYGYTF
-	-	TRBV29-1	TRBJ1-2	TGCAGCGTTGCGGGGTATGGCTACACCTTC	CSVAGYGYTF
TRBD1	few	TRBV14	TRBJ1-1	TGTGCCAGCAGCCTCACAGGGGGGTTGAACACTGAAGCTTTCTTT	CASSLTGGLNTEAFF
-	-	TRBV28	TRBJ1-2	TGTGCCAGCAGCTTTCATGGGAGCTATGGCTACACCTTC	CASSFHGSYGYTF
TRBD1	-	TRBV19	TRBJ1-6	TGTGCCAGTAGTATCACCAGGGGGCCCTATAATTCACCCCTCCACTTT	CASSITRGPYNSPLHF
-	-	TRBV3-1/TRBV3-2	TRBJ1-4	TGTGCCAGCAGCCAATCCTCGGGGTTGGGGGAAAAACTGTTTTTT	CASSQSSGLGEKLFF
-	-	TRBV19	TRBJ1-2	TGTGCCAGTAGTCCCCTGGACAGCCCTGAAGTGGGGGGCTACACCTTC	CASSPLDSPEVGGYTF
TRBD1	-	TRBV27	TRBJ1-3	TGTGCCAGCTTGTCCCGGGACAGGGTAGGTGGAAACACCATATATTTT	CASLSRDRVGGNTIYF
-	-	TRBV6-5	TRBJ1-1	TGTGCCAGCAGTTACGGAAACAGGGATCGTGAAGCTTTCTTT	CASSYGNRDREAFF
-	-	TRBV11-3	TRBJ1-2	TGTGCCAGCAGCCCCCCAATTCGGTATGGCTACACCTTC	CASSPPIRYGYTF
TRBD2	-	TRBV7-2	TRBJ2-3	TGTGCCAGCAGCCCACTAGCGGGGGGGCCCCCTACGCAGTATTTT	CASSPLAGGPPTQYF
-	-	TRBV7-2	TRBJ1-5	TGTGCCAGCAGCCAGGATAGCAATCAGCCCCAGCATTTT	CASSQDSNQPQHF
TRBD1	-	TRBV30	TRBJ1-2	TGTGCCTGGAGTGACTGGACAGGGGGTTCGAACTATGGCTACACCTTC	CAWSDWTGGSNYGYTF
TRBD2	few	TRBV6-1	TRBJ2-1	TGTGCCAGCAGTGAACTAGCGGGGGGGTACAATGAGCAGTTCTTC	CASSELAGGYNEQFF
TRBD1	-	TRBV7-9	TRBJ1-2	TGTGCCAGCAGCCTCGGACAGGGAGGGTATGGCTACACCTTC	CASSLGQGGYGYTF
TRBD1	-	TRBV6-6	TRBJ1-6	TGTGCCAGCAGTTATTTCACCGGGACAGGGGTTTCACCCCTCCACTTT	CASSYFTGTGVSPLHF
-	-	TRBV3-1/TRBV3-2	TRBJ1-2	TGTGCCAGCAGCCAAGAGGGGCAGAGGGGCTACACCTTC	CASSQEGQRGYTF
-	-	TRBV21-1	TRBJ2-5	TGTGCCAGCAGCAAAGTGGCCAGGGACTTCGGGGGACCAGAGACCCAGTACTTC	CASSKVARDFGGPETQYF
-	-	TRBV7-2	TRBJ2-3	TGTGCCAGCAGCCCCCAGACAGCTTCGGGCGATACGCAGTATTTT	CASSPQTASGDTQYF
-	few	TRBV30	TRBJ1-2	TGTGCCTGGAAGACAGAGACTAACTATGGCTACACCTTC	CAWKTETNYGYTF
-	-	TRBV19	TRBJ1-3	TGTGCCAGTAGTATAGGACAGAAAATAAACACCATATATTTT	CASSIGQKINTIYF
-	-	TRBV13	TRBJ1-2	TGTGCCAGCAGCTTAGGCATTTATGGCTACACCTTC	CASSLGIYGYTF
TRBD1	-	TRBV2	TRBJ1-1	TGTGCCAGCAGTGTGGGCAGGGGGCAGACTGAAGCTTTCTTT	CASSVGRGQTEAFF
-	once	TRBV27	TRBJ1-6	TGTGCCAGCACCCAAGCCAGGCCAGGGGATTCACCCCTCCACTTT	CASTQARPGDSPLHF
-	-	TRBV2	TRBJ2-3	TGTGCCAGCAGTGAGGGGGGAAAGAGCACAGATACGCAGTATTTT	CASSEGGKSTDTQYF
-	-	TRBV30	TRBJ1-5	TGTGCCTGGAGTGGAGAACTCGGGGAGACCCAGCATTTT	CAWSGELGETQHF
TRBD1	-	TRBV11-2	TRBJ1-1	TGTGCCAGCACCCCTCGACAGGGACGGGCTGAAGCTTTCTTT	CASTPRQGRAEAFF
TRBD1	-	TRBV7-9	TRBJ1-2	TGTGCCAGCAGCCGGGATACAGGGGGCTATGGCTACACCTTC	CASSRDTGGYGYTF
TRBD1	-	TRBV5-8	TRBJ1-1	TGTGCCAGCAGCTTTTGGGGACAGCTAACGACTGAAGCTTTCTTT	CASSFWGQLTTEAFF
TRBD1	-	TRBV3-1/TRBV3-2	TRBJ2-1	TGTGCCAGCAGCCAAGCCGCGGACAGGGGGGTTTCGGGCAATGAGCAGTTCTTC	CASSQAADRGVSGNEQFF